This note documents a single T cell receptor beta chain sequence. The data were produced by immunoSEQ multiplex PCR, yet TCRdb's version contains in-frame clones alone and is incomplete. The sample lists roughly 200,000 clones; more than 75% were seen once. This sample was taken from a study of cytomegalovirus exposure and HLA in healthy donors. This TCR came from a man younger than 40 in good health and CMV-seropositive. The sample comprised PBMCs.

CDR3 amino acids: CASSPGQGPHGYTF. The CDR3 DNA sequence: TGTGCCAGCTCACCGGGACAGGGCCCTCATGGCTACACCTTC. This sequence joins TRBV18 and TRBJ1-2, with TRBD1 identical over 9 bases. This CDR3 region has 14 residues. The ends lost 3 bases at V and 6 bases at J; junction bases unmatched: 5. Germline V gene data show CDR1 as KGHSH and CDR2 as LQKENI.